The 24 T cell receptor beta chains reported below all come from one sample, sequenced in a study of cytomegalovirus exposure and HLA in healthy donors. Amplification used 60 Vbeta primers and 13 Jbeta primers. Profiled with immunoSEQ multiplex PCR; TCRdb holds only in-frame clones, not every one. The sample lists 90,000 to 100,000 clones; around 84% were seen once. The sample taken for sequencing was PBMCs. These receptors originate from a man younger than 35 in good health and CMV-seronegative.

J is TRBJ1-1 and V is TRBV6-1; 9 bases match TRBD1. V shed 7 bases and J 5 bases; nucleotides not matched to a gene: 11. Germline V gene data show CDR1 as MNHNS and CDR2 as SASEGT. The CDR3 loop spans 15 amino acids. CDR3 protein: CASIRTTGGSTEAFF. CDR3 sequence (DNA): TGTGCCAGCATCAGAACGACAGGGGGTAGTACTGAAGCTTTCTTT.

The chain has TRBV19 and TRBJ2-1; 12 positions match TRBD2. V lost 3 bases and J lost 10; bases outside the gene matches: 7. Germline V gives CDR1 LNHDA, CDR2 SQIVND (reference sequence). This CDR3 has 15 residues. The CDR3 DNA is TGTGCCAGTAGTATTGGCACTAGCGGGGGGCGAGAGCAGTTCTTC. The encoded protein is CASSIGTSGGREQFF.

This clone appeared a single time. The chain carries TRBV6-1 and TRBJ1-1, with 7 bases lining up with TRBD1. Trimming took 3 bases from V and 5 from J; bases not matched to a gene: 3. Germline CDR1 MNHNS, CDR2 SASEGT. There are 13 residues in the CDR3. For the CDR3, the DNA is TGTGCCAGCAGTGAGCAGGGGGAGACTGAAGCTTTCTTT. Its protein product is CASSEQGETEAFF.

The J gene is TRBJ2-1, the V gene TRBV5-1, with 9 nucleotides matching TRBD2. Germline V gives CDR1 SGHRS, CDR2 YFSETQ. Unmatched junction bases numbered 10, after V lost 4 bases and J lost 8 bases. The CDR3 totals 15 residues. The CDR3 here is CASSLGAGGFDEQFF. The DNA of the CDR3 is TGCGCCAGCAGCCTCGGCGCGGGGGGGTTCGATGAGCAGTTCTTC.

As regards this clone: The junction and the germline gene differ at one end; a read error may be behind it. The V gene is TRBV7-9, the J gene TRBJ1-2; 7 bases map to TRBD1. Germline CDR1 reads SEHNR; CDR2 reads FQNEAQ (reference sequence). CDR3 length equals 13 residues. The CDR3 region is CSSSLDRVRGYTF. The DNA for the CDR3 is TGTTCCAGCAGCCTAGACAGGGTTCGCGGCTACACCTTC.

This clone was observed once. The CDR3 DNA reads TGTGCCAGCAGTCTTGGACTAGCGGGGGACCTGAACACCGGGGAGCTGTTTTTT. Translation gives CASSLGLAGDLNTGELFF. J is TRBJ2-2 and V is TRBV2; 13 nucleotides match TRBD2. Trimming at V came to 5 bases and at J to 1 base, leaving 7 bases not matched to a gene. Germline CDR1 is SNHLY and CDR2 is FYNNEI. The CDR3 has 18 amino acids.

The rearrangement uses TRBV5-4 and TRBJ2-1; TRBD2 matches 13 bases. V lost 0 bases, J lost 3 bases, and 0 bases stayed unmatched. The CDR3 is 16 residues long. Germline CDR1 is SGHNT and CDR2 is YYREEE (reference sequence). This CDR3 is CASSLGTSGGYNEQFF. The DNA for the CDR3 is TGTGCCAGCAGCTTGGGGACTAGCGGGGGCTACAATGAGCAGTTCTTC. Full variable domain (missing parts from reference TRBV5-4 and TRBJ2-1): ETGVTQSPTHLIKTRGQQVTLRCSSQSGHNTVSWYQQALGQGPQFIFQYYREEENGRGNFPPRFSGLQFPNYSSELNVNALELDDSALYLCASSLGTSGGYNEQFFGPGTRLTVL.

The chain links TRBV18 to TRBJ1-2; 8 bases fit TRBD1. CDR1 and CDR2 (germline): KGHSH, LQKENI. The ends lost 8 bases at V and 4 bases at J; junction bases unmatched: 6. There are 13 residues in the CDR3. This chain's CDR3 is CASTGQESYGYTF. The CDR3 coding sequence is TGTGCCAGCACGGGACAGGAATCCTATGGCTACACCTTC.

The rearrangement links TRBV5-1 to TRBJ2-5; 11 bases agree with TRBD1. The germline gives CDR1 SGHRS, CDR2 YFSETQ. V gave up 3 bases and J gave up 1 base; unmatched junction bases: 5. The CDR3 has 16 residues. CDR3 nucleotide sequence: TGCGCCAGCAGCTCGTCCGGGACAGGGGGCCAAGAGACCCAGTACTTC. This encodes CASSSSGTGGQETQYF.

V gene TRBV4-1 combines with J gene TRBJ1-5; D is undetermined. V lost 1 base, J lost 0 bases, and 19 bases lay in between. CDR1 and CDR2 from the germline V gene are MGHRA and YSYEKL. The CDR3 runs 19 residues. Here the CDR3 DNA reads TGCGCCAGCAGCCAAGTATGGTGGCAGGCCACGGTTAGCAATCAGCCCCAGCATTTT. Protein product: CASSQVWWQATVSNQPQHF.

J is TRBJ2-3 and V is TRBV7-9, with a possible D match to TRBD1 (6 bases). CDR3 length: 14 amino acids. V lost 5 bases and J 2 bases, leaving 11 bases between the germline ends. Germline CDR1 and CDR2: SEHNR and FQNEAQ (reference sequence). The CDR3 sequence: CASSITGITDTQYF. The DNA of the CDR3 is TGTGCCAGCAGCATAACAGGGATCACAGATACGCAGTATTTT.

The chain couples TRBV19 to TRBJ1-2; no definite D call. Per germline, CDR1 LNHDA and CDR2 SQIVND (reference sequence). V lost 2 bases, J lost 5 bases, and 9 bases lay in between. The CDR3 contains 13 residues. In nucleotides, the CDR3 is TGTGCCAGTAGTATAAGACACACTTATGGCTACACCTTC. Residues: CASSIRHTYGYTF.

In its sample, this clone was seen a few times. The rearrangement joins TRBV13 to TRBJ2-7, with D possibly matching TRBD2 (6 bases). This CDR3 contains 15 residues. Germline CDR1 PRHDT, CDR2 FYEKMQ (reference sequence). Trimming stripped 5 bases from V and 0 bases from J, with 14 bases between. Here the CDR3 DNA reads TGTGCCAGCAGCCCTCGGGACTCTTTCTCCTACGAGCAGTACTTC. It is translated as CASSPRDSFSYEQYF.

The genes are TRBV7-8 and TRBJ2-3; possibly TRBD2 for D (6 bases). Deletions cut 2 bases from V and 0 bases from J, with 15 bases between. Germline lookup yields CDR1 SGHVS and CDR2 FQNEAQ. The length of the CDR3 is 17 residues. Written as DNA, the CDR3 is TGTGCCAGCAGCTTAACCCACGGGGGTTTTAGCACAGATACGCAGTATTTT. Its protein is CASSLTHGGFSTDTQYF.

The J gene is TRBJ2-3, the V gene TRBV6-1, with 11 bases that match TRBD2. From germline, CDR1 is MNHNS and CDR2 SASEGT. This CDR3 comprises 17 residues. Trimming removed 2 bases from V and 4 bases from J; junction bases left unmatched: 8. CDR3 nucleotide sequence: TGTGCCAGCAGTGAACGCCTTAGCGGGGGGGCTGCAGATACGCAGTATTTT. As protein: CASSERLSGGAADTQYF.

A single count supports this clone. The rearrangement joins TRBV18 to TRBJ1-5; 11 bases line up with TRBD1. This CDR3 contains 15 residues. The germline V gene encodes CDR1 KGHSH and CDR2 LQKENI. J gave up 3 bases and V 3 bases, and 1 base lay outside the gene matches. As DNA, the CDR3 is TGTGCCAGCTCACCCGGACAGGGGGCCAATCAGCCCCAGCATTTT. It translates to CASSPGQGANQPQHF.

In this sample, this clone turned up once. The V call is TRBV2, the J call TRBJ2-5; 7 bases map to TRBD2. The ends lost 10 bases at V and 5 bases at J; junction bases unmatched: 13. CDR1 and CDR2 (germline): SNHLY, FYNNEI. This CDR3 has 14 amino acids. CDR3 DNA: TGTGCCACCCGAAAGTTAGCGGGTCGGGAGACCCAGTACTTC. It encodes CATRKLAGRETQYF.

The rearrangement links TRBV6-5 to TRBJ2-7, with TRBD1 matching 7 bases. V gave up 0 bases and J gave up 2 bases; unmatched junction bases: 7. The CDR3 runs 16 residues. The germline V gene has CDR1 MNHEY and CDR2 SVGAGI. The CDR3 DNA is TGTGCCAGCAGTTACTCGGGACAGACCATTCCCTACGAGCAGTACTTC. Protein product: CASSYSGQTIPYEQYF.

This clone has a handful of counts. V gene TRBV7-8 combines with J gene TRBJ2-7; 11 bases align to TRBD2. This CDR3 has 14 residues. Looked up from germline, CDR1 is SGHVS and CDR2 is FQNEAQ. The V and J ends lost 4 bases and 5 bases, in that order; junction bases with no gene match: 4. CDR3 in amino acids: CASSYSGGGNEQYF. The CDR3 DNA reads TGTGCCAGCAGCTATAGCGGGGGGGGCAACGAGCAGTACTTC.

This chain links TRBV11-2 with TRBJ2-5; tentatively, D is TRBD2 (6 bases). Germline V lookup: CDR1 SGHAT, CDR2 FQNNGV. The CDR3 spans 14 residues. V dropped 1 base and J dropped 5 bases, with 11 bases sitting between them. The CDR3 sequence is CASSLVSGEETQYF. CDR3 DNA: TGTGCCAGCAGCTTAGTATCGGGGGAGGAGACCCAGTACTTC. Complete variable domain (other parts from reference TRBV11-2 and TRBJ2-5): EAGVAQSPRYKIIEKRQSVAFWCNPISGHATLYWYQQILGQGPKLLIQFQNNGVVDDSQLPKDRFSAERLKGVDSTLKIQPAKLEDSAVYLCASSLVSGEETQYFGPGTRLLVL.

This clone was recorded once. The J gene is TRBJ2-2, the V gene TRBV12-5; maybe TRBD2 (7 bases). Trimming removed 2 bases from V and 2 bases from J, with 15 bases in between. This CDR3 has 17 amino acids. From germline, CDR1 is LGHNT and CDR2 FRNRAP. The CDR3 DNA is TGTGCTAGTGGTTTGCCCTTGGGGGGGACAAACACCGGGGAGCTGTTTTTT. It translates to CASGLPLGGTNTGELFF.

The rearrangement joins TRBV23-1 to TRBJ1-1; TRBD1 agrees at 8 bases. TRBV23-1 falls under the ORF class, with uncertain function. Losses at the gene ends were 1 base for V and 0 bases for J; bases not matched to a gene: 16. This CDR3 comprises 20 residues. The CDR3 is CASSQLGRGQSIRMNTEAFF. CDR3 DNA: TGCGCCAGCAGTCAATTGGGCAGGGGGCAATCCATTCGGATGAACACTGAAGCTTTCTTT.

This clone has just a few counts. The chain couples TRBV5-1 to TRBJ1-2; 7 nucleotides agree with TRBD1. Germline V lookup: CDR1 SGHRS, CDR2 YFSETQ. The length of the CDR3 is 17 residues. Unmatched junction bases numbered 14, after V lost 4 bases and J lost 2 bases. CDR3 residues: CASSMDRTESINYGYTF. The CDR3 DNA reads TGCGCCAGCAGCATGGACAGGACCGAATCCATAAACTATGGCTACACCTTC.

This chain connects TRBV19 to TRBJ1-6; D gene ambiguous. The germline V and J ends were trimmed by 0 bases and 6 bases, with 6 bases remaining between them. Germline values: CDR1 LNHDA, CDR2 SQIVND (reference sequence). The CDR3 extends over 14 amino acids. For the CDR3, the DNA is TGTGCCAGTAGTATAGACGGGAGTAATTCACCCCTCCACTTT. Translating it yields CASSIDGSNSPLHF.